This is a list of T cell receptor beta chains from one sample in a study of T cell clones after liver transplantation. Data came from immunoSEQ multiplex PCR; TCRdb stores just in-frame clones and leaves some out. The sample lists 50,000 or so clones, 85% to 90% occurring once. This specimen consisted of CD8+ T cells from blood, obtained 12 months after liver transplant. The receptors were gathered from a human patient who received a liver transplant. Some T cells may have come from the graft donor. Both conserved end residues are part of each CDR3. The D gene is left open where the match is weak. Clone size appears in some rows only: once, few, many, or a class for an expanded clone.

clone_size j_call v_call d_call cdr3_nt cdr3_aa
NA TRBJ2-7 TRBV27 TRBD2 TGTGCCAGCAGTTCTAGCGGTTGGGGGTACGAGCAGTACTTC CASSSSGWGYEQYF
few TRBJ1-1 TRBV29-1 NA TGCAGCGTTCACGGGGGGACTGAAGCTTTCTTT CSVHGGTEAFF
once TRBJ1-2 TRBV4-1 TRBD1 TGCGCCAGCAGCCTCTCCGCGGGGACAGGAGGGTATGGCTACACCTTC CASSLSAGTGGYGYTF
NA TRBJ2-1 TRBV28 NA TGTGCCAGCAGTTTACTATTTGAGCAGTTCTTC CASSLLFEQFF
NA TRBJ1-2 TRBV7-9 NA TGTGCCAGCACCACCGGGACAATCTTCTCTGGCTACACCTTC CASTTGTIFSGYTF
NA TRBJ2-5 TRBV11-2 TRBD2 TGTGCCAGCAGCTTACTAGCGGGAGCGGGGGAGACCCAGTACTTC CASSLLAGAGETQYF
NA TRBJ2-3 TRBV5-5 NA TGTGCCAGCAGCTTAGTGCGGCCCAGCACAGATACGCAGTATTTT CASSLVRPSTDTQYF
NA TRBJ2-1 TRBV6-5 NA TGTGCCAGCAGCACACGGGTGACGATCTATGAGCAGTTCTTC CASSTRVTIYEQFF
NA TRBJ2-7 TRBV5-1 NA TGCGCCAGCAGCTGGGACGGATCCTACGAGCAGTACTTC CASSWDGSYEQYF
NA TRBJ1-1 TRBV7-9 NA TGTGCCAGCAGCTCCCCCCTCTGGGGGAACACTGAAGCTTTCTTT CASSSPLWGNTEAFF
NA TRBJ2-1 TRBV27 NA TGTGCCAGCAGTCTGGGACTGCCTATATACAATGAGCAGTTCTTC CASSLGLPIYNEQFF
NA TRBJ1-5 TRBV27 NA TGTGCCAGCAACACGGAGGGACAGCCCCAGCATTTT CASNTEGQPQHF
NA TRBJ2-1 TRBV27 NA TGTGCCAGCAGTTTATCGGGGTCGAGCTCCTACAATGAGCAGTTCTTC CASSLSGSSSYNEQFF
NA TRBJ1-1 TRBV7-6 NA TGTGCCAGCAGCGGGCCAGGGCTAACTGAAGCTTTCTTT CASSGPGLTEAFF
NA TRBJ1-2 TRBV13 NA TGTGCCAGCAGCTTGGGGGCTAATAACTATGGCTACACCTTC CASSLGANNYGYTF
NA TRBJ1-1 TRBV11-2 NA TGTGCCAGCAGCTTCGTAGTGAACACTGAAGCTTTCTTT CASSFVVNTEAFF
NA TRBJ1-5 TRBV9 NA TGTGCCAGCAGCGTAACGGGGTCTAGCAATCAGCCCCAGCATTTT CASSVTGSSNQPQHF
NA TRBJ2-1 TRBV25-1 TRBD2 TGTGCCAGCAGTGTAGGGCTAGCGGTCTACAATGAGCAGTTCTTC CASSVGLAVYNEQFF
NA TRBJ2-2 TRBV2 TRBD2 TGTGCCAGCAGGGGACTAGTCGGGGAGCTGTTTTTT CASRGLVGELFF
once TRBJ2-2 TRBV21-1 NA TGTGCCAGCAGCAATAAACAGGAGGGAGCAGGGAGGGAGCTGTTTTTT CASSNKQEGAGRELFF
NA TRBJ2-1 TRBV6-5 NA TGTGCCAGCAGTTACTCCGGACCTCACAATGAGCAGTTCTTC CASSYSGPHNEQFF
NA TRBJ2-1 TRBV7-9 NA TGTGCCAGCAGCTTGGGGCCGGGATTTTACAATGAGCAGTTCTTC CASSLGPGFYNEQFF
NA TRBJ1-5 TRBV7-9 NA TGTGCCAGCAGCTCCGGGATGGAGGAGCCCCAGCATTTT CASSSGMEEPQHF
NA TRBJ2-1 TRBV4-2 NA TGTGCCAGCAGCCAAGGCCCGGGGGAGCAGTTCTTC CASSQGPGEQFF
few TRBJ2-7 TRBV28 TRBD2 TGTGCCAGCAGTCGCGGACTAGCGGGAGACGAGCAGTACTTC CASSRGLAGDEQYF
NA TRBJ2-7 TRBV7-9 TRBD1 TGTGCCAGCAGCTCCCCGGGACAGGGCTACGAGCAGTACTTC CASSSPGQGYEQYF
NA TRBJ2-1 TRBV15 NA TGTGCCACCAGCAGAGATATTAATTGGGGGTCCTCCTACAATGAGCAGTTCTTC CATSRDINWGSSYNEQFF
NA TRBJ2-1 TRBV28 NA TGTGCCAGCAGTTTTCCACACCTGACTGGAGAGCAGTTCTTC CASSFPHLTGEQFF
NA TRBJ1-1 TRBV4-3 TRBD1 TGCGCCAGCAGCCCCCTGCAAGACAGGGCGAACACTGAAGCTTTCTTT CASSPLQDRANTEAFF
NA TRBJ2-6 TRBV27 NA TGTGCCAGCAGAGGGGTCGGCCGCTCTGGGGCCAACGTCCTGACTTTC CASRGVGRSGANVLTF
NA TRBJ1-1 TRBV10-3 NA TGTGCCATCAGTGAGGCGGGGACAATGAAGACTGAAGCTTTCTTT CAISEAGTMKTEAFF
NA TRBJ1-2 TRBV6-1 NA TGTGCCAGCAGTGAAGCCCCCGGAGGACGCTACTATGGCTACACCTTC CASSEAPGGRYYGYTF
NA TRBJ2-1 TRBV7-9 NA TGTGCCAGCAGCTTAGCAAGTTACGAGCAGTTCTTC CASSLASYEQFF
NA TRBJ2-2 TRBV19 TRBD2 TGTGCCATTGGTATAGCGGGAGGCGGGGAGCTGTTTTTT CAIGIAGGGELFF
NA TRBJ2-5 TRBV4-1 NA TGCGCCAGCAGCCAGGGGGGGCGGGAGACCCAGTACTTC CASSQGGRETQYF
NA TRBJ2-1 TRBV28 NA TGTGCCAGCAGTACAACAACCCCATCCTACAATGAGCAGTTCTTC CASSTTTPSYNEQFF
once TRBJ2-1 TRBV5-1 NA TGCGCCAGCAGCTTGGGTCCCAATGAGCAGTTCTTC CASSLGPNEQFF
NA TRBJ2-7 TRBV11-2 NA TGTGCCAGCAGCTTCGGGGGCTACGAGCAGTACTTC CASSFGGYEQYF
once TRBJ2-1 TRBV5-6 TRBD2 TGTGCCAGCAGCCCCCCGGGACTAGCGGGCCCCAATGAGCAGTTCTTC CASSPPGLAGPNEQFF
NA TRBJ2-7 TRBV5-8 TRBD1 TGTGCCAGCAGCTTGGGGGACAGCTCCTACGAGCAGTACTTC CASSLGDSSYEQYF